The rows below give T cell receptor beta chains drawn from one sample of a study of control samples from healthy donors and cancer patients. Generated by immunoSEQ multiplex PCR, the TCRdb table keeps only in-frame clones and is missing some. The sample records about 150,000 clones, about 91% being singletons. Sequencing was done on a sample of blood. The receptors were gathered from a woman aged 40 to 50 in good health. Both conserved end residues are part of each CDR3. The D gene is left open where the match is weak. The size of a clone is reported for some rows only, either as once, few or many, or as a class for expanded clones.

v_call	d_call	j_call	clone_size	cdr3_nt	cdr3_aa
TRBV29-1	TRBD1	TRBJ2-5	NA	TGCAGCGTCGTGATACCGGGACAGGAAGTATTCGAGACCCAGTACTTC	CSVVIPGQEVFETQYF
TRBV19	NA	TRBJ1-2	NA	TGTGCCAGCATAGGAGAATGGGACTATGGCTACACCTTC	CASIGEWDYGYTF
TRBV18	TRBD1	TRBJ2-7	NA	TGTGCCAGCTCGATGGGGACAGGGGCCTACGAGCAGTACTTC	CASSMGTGAYEQYF
TRBV19	NA	TRBJ1-1	few	TGTGCCAGTAGTATAGGGGCAGGAAACACTGAAGCTTTCTTT	CASSIGAGNTEAFF
TRBV7-9	TRBD2	TRBJ2-5	few	TGTGCCAGCAGACTCACTAGCGCGGAGACCCAGTACTTC	CASRLTSAETQYF
TRBV7-9	NA	TRBJ2-7	NA	TGTGCCAGCAGCTTATTTCCTAGCCAAAGGAGCTCCTACGAGCAGTACTTC	CASSLFPSQRSSYEQYF
TRBV11-2	NA	TRBJ2-2	NA	TGTGCCAGCAGCTTAGTGGTAGCGAACACCGGGGAGCTGTTTTTT	CASSLVVANTGELFF
TRBV6-5	NA	TRBJ2-7	NA	TGTGCCAGCACCAACTCTGCCGAGCAGTACTTC	CASTNSAEQYF
TRBV7-9	NA	TRBJ1-5	NA	TGTGCCAGCAGCTTATCATATGGGACCACAGTGGGCAATCAGCCCCAGCATTTT	CASSLSYGTTVGNQPQHF
TRBV2	TRBD1	TRBJ1-6	NA	TGTGCCAGCAAGGACAACAGGGGCACTTCCAATTCACCCCTCCACTTT	CASKDNRGTSNSPLHF
TRBV5-4	NA	TRBJ1-2	NA	TGTGCCAGCAGCTTGGACAGGGCGGATGGCTACACCTTC	CASSLDRADGYTF
TRBV6-2/TRBV6-3	NA	TRBJ1-6	NA	TGTGCCAGCAGTTACTCAAGCTCCTATAATTCACCCCTCCACTTT	CASSYSSSYNSPLHF
TRBV28	NA	TRBJ2-7	NA	TGTGCCAGCAGTTTTAGGGGCTTCTCCTACGAGCAGTACTTC	CASSFRGFSYEQYF
TRBV6-2/TRBV6-3	NA	TRBJ1-5	NA	TGTGCCAGCAGTTACGCCCTCTTTTTGGGCAATCAGCCCCAGCATTTT	CASSYALFLGNQPQHF
TRBV4-2	TRBD2	TRBJ2-7	NA	TGTGCCAGCAGCCAAGATCGGTCTAGCGGGGGGGCCTACGAGCAGTACTTC	CASSQDRSSGGAYEQYF
TRBV27	TRBD1	TRBJ1-4	NA	TGTGCCAGCAGTATGCCGGGACAGGGTCATGAAAAACTGTTTTTT	CASSMPGQGHEKLFF
TRBV5-1	NA	TRBJ2-2	NA	TGCGCCAGCAGCGTGGGCTCTAACACCGGGGAGCTGTTTTTT	CASSVGSNTGELFF
TRBV20-1	TRBD1	TRBJ1-3	NA	TGCAGTGCTAGTCCAACCGGGACAGTTTTTCGAGGAGCTTTT	CSASPTGTVFRGAF
TRBV5-4	TRBD2	TRBJ2-1	once	TGTGCCAGCAGTCTCATTTTCGCGGGGGACAATGAGCAGTTCTTC	CASSLIFAGDNEQFF
TRBV7-8	TRBD1	TRBJ2-7	few	TGTGCCAGCAGCTTGACAGGGGGCAACGACGAGCAGTACTTC	CASSLTGGNDEQYF
TRBV5-4	NA	TRBJ1-1	NA	TGTGCCAGCAGCTTGGGACGGGAGAACACTGAAGCTTTCTTT	CASSLGRENTEAFF
TRBV4-2	NA	TRBJ2-7	NA	TGTGCCAGCAGCCCACATGACAGCAGGTCGTATTTTGAGCAGTACTTC	CASSPHDSRSYFEQYF
TRBV19	TRBD2	TRBJ2-3	NA	TGTGCCAGTAGTAGATCACGCGGGGGGGCGACAGATACGCAGTATTTT	CASSRSRGGATDTQYF
TRBV5-1	TRBD1	TRBJ2-7	NA	TGCGCCAGCAGCTTGGGACAGGGGTACTACGAGCAGTACTTC	CASSLGQGYYEQYF
TRBV12-3/TRBV12-4	NA	TRBJ1-1	few	TGTGCCACCCGGACGCAGAGTGTCACTGAAGCTTTCTTT	CATRTQSVTEAFF
TRBV12-3/TRBV12-4	NA	TRBJ1-4	NA	TGTGCCAGCAGTGCAGGGGACGGCGAAAAACTGTTTTTT	CASSAGDGEKLFF
TRBV6-1	NA	TRBJ1-2	NA	TGTGCCAGCAGTGAATCGGGGTTTGAGGGCTACACCTTC	CASSESGFEGYTF
TRBV6-4	NA	TRBJ1-3	NA	TGTGCCAGCAGTGGGGATGCTGGAAACACCATATATTTT	CASSGDAGNTIYF
TRBV3-1/TRBV3-2	NA	TRBJ2-1	NA	TGTGCCAGCGGAACCTTTGGCGTAAAGAGCTCCTACAATGAGCAGTTCTTC	CASGTFGVKSSYNEQFF